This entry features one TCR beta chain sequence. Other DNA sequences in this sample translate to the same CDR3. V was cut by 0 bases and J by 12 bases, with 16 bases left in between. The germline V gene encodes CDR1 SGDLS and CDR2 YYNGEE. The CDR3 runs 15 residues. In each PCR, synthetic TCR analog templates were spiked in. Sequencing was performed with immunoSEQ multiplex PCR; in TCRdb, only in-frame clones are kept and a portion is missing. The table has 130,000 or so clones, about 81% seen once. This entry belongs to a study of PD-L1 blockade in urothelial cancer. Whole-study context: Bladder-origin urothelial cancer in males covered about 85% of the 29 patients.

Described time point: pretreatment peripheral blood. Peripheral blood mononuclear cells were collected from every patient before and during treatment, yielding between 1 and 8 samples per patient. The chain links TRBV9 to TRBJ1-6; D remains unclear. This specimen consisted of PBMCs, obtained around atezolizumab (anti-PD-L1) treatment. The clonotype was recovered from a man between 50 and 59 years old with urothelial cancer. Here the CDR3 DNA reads TGTGCCAGCAGCGTAGAGTCCGACTACCTCGGACCCCTCCACTTT. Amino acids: CASSVESDYLGPLHF.